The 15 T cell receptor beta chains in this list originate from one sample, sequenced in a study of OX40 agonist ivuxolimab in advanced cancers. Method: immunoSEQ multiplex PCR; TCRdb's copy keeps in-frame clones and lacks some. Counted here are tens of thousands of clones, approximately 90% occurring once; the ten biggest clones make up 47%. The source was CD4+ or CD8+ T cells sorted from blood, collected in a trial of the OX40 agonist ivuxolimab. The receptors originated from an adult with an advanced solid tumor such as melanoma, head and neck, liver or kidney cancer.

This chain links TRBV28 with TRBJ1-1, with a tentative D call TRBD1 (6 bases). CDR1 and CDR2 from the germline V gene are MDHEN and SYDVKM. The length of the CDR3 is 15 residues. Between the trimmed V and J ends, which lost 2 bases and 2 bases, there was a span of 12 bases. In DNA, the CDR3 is TGTGCCAGCAGTTTACGGGGACAAAGAAACACTGAAGCTTTCTTT. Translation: CASSLRGQRNTEAFF.

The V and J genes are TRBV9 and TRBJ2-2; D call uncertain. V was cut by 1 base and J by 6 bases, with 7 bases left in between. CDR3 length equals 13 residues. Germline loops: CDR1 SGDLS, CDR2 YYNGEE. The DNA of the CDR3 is TGTGCCAGCAGCGTATCTGGGGCCGGGGAGCTGTTTTTT. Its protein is CASSVSGAGELFF.

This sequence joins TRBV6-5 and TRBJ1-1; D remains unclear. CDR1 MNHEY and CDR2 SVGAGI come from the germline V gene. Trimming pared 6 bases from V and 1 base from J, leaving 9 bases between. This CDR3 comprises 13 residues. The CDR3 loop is CASSPPGNTEAFF. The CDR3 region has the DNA TGTGCCAGCAGCCCCCCAGGGAACACTGAAGCTTTCTTT.

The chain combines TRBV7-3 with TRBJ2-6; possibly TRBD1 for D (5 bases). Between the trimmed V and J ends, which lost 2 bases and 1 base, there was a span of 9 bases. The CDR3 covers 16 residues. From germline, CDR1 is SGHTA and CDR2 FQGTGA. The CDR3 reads CASSLPNRSGANVLTF. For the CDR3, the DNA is TGTGCCAGCAGCTTACCCAACAGGTCTGGGGCCAACGTCCTGACTTTC.

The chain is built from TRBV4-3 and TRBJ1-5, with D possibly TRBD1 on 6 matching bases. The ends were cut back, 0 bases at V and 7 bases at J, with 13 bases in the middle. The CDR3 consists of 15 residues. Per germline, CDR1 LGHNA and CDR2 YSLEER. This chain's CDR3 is CASSQEVLGGQPQHF. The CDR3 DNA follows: TGCGCCAGCAGCCAAGAAGTTTTGGGGGGCCAGCCCCAGCATTTT.

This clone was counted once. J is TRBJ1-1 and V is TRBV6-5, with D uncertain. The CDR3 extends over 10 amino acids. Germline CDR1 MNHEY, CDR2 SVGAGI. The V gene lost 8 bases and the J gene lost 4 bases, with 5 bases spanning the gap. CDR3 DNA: TGTGCCAGCGGTACCACTGAAGCTTTCTTT. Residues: CASGTTEAFF.

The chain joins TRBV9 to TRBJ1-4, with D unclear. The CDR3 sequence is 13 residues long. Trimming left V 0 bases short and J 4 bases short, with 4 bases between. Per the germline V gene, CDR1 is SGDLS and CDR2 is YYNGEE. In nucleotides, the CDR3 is TGTGCCAGCAGCGTAGGAGATAATGAAAAACTGTTTTTT. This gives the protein CASSVGDNEKLFF.

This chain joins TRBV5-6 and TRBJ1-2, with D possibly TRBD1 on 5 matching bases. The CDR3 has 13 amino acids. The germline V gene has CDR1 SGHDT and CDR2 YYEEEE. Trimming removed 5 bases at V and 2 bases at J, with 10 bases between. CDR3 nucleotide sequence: TGTGCCAGCAGTCCCGGGGCAAACTATGGCTACACCTTC. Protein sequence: CASSPGANYGYTF.

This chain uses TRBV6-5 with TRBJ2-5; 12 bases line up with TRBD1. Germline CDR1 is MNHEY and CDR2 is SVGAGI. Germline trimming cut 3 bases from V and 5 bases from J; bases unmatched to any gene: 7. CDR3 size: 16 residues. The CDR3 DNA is TGTGCCAGCAGTTATATCCCGGGACAGGGGGCCGAGACCCAGTACTTC. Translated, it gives CASSYIPGQGAETQYF.

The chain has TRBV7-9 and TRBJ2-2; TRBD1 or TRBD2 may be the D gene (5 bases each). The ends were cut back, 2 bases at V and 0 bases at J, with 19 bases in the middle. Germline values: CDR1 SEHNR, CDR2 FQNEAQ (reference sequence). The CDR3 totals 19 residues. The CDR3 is CASSLSVITGTANTGELFF. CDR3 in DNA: TGTGCCAGCAGCTTATCGGTCATCACCGGGACGGCGAACACCGGGGAGCTGTTTTTT.

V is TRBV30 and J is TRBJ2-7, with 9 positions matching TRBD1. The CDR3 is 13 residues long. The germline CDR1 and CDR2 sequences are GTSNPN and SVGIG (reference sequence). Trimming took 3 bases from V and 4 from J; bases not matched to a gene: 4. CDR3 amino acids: CAWRQGATYEQYF. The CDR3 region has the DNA TGTGCCTGGAGACAGGGGGCAACATACGAGCAGTACTTC.

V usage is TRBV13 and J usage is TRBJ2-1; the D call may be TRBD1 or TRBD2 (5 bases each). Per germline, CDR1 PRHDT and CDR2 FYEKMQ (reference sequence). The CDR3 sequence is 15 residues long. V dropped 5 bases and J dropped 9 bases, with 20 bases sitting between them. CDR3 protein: CASSLRDRTPGEQFF. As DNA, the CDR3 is TGTGCCAGCAGCCTCAGGGACCGGACTCCGGGTGAGCAGTTCTTC.

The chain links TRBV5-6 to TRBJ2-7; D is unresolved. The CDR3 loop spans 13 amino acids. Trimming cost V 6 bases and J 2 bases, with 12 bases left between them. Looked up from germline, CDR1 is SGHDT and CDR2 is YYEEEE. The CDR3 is CASTDGFTYEQYF. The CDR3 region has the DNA TGTGCCAGCACCGACGGGTTTACCTACGAGCAGTACTTC.

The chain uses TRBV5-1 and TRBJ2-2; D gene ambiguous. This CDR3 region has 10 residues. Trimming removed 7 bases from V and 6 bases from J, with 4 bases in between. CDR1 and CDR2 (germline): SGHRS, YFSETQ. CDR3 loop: CASRAGELFF. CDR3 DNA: TGCGCCAGCCGGGCCGGGGAGCTGTTTTTT.

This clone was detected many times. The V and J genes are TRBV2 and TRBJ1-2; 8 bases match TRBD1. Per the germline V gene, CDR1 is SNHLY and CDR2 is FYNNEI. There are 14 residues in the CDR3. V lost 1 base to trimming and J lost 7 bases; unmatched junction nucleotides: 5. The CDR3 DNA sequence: TGTGCCAGCAGTGAAGGTGGACAGGGCTTTGGCTACACCTTC. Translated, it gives CASSEGGQGFGYTF.